This T cell receptor (beta chain) comes out of a study of radiation and T cells in renal cell carcinoma. Looking at the study overall: Nephrectomy followed 15 Gy stereotactic body radiation by 4 weeks.

Study results and caveats: Top tumor clonotypes rose in blood 2 weeks post-radiation, then contracted.

Here immunoSEQ multiplex PCR was the method, and the copy in TCRdb shows in-frame clones only, minus some. The table lists around 130,000 clones, 85% to 90% of them singletons. A note on this clone: Its antigen is not identified.

Time point given: blood 2 weeks post-SBRT. Treatment specified: 15 Gy SBRT to primary tumor, nephrectomy 4 weeks later. Radiation-treated patients gave blood at baseline, week 2 and week 4. V was trimmed by 8 bases and J by 4 bases, leaving 5 bases between them. This CDR3 spans 10 amino acids. CDR1 SGHTA and CDR2 FQGTGA come from the germline V gene. This sequence was found in a woman between 70 and 85 years old with renal cell carcinoma. The chain carries TRBV7-3 and TRBJ2-5; D call uncertain. The input for sequencing was blood, taken from a patient whose treatment included radiotherapy and nephrectomy. The CDR3 protein is CASPGETQYF. The CDR3 DNA reads as TGTGCCAGCCCCGGAGAGACCCAGTACTTC.